The text below deals with one T cell receptor (beta chain). Some clones are missing from TCRdb's copy, which holds only in-frame ones; the method was immunoSEQ multiplex PCR. The table has approximately 280,000 clones, approximately 86% seen once. Two negative PCRs, clearance, or symptom resolution characterized the recovered Cohort 3 donors. CDR3 length: 14 residues. Looked up from germline, CDR1 is ENHRY and CDR2 is SYGVKD. With 7 bases clipped from V and 5 bases from J, the junction kept 8 bases outside the gene matches. This record belongs to a study of blood T cell repertoires in COVID-19. The J gene is TRBJ2-1, the V gene TRBV10-3; 7 bases fit TRBD2. Sequencing was carried out using PBMCs or T cells enriched from blood (not recorded which). The TCR originated in a woman aged 18-30 years who had recovered from COVID-19. For the CDR3, the DNA is TGTGCCATCAATCGTGCCGGGGGGAACAATGAGCAGTTCTTC. This encodes CAINRAGGNNEQFF.